This T cell receptor (beta chain) was recorded in a study of shared clonotypes between healthy human individuals. Study findings and constraints: Estimated clonotype richness was generally higher in naive than memory subsets.

Donors were healthy HIV-negative adults without recent acute infections or vaccinations. The CD4+ fraction was divided into a CD45RA+ naive subset and a CD45RA-negative memory subset. Turning to this clone: The antigen is not known.

The repertoire was sequenced with immunoSEQ multiplex PCR; TCRdb's copy has only in-frame clones and lacks some. Here the sample spans some 1,400,000 clones, around 95% being singletons. CDR1 is SSHAT, CDR2 FNYEAQ, per germline (reference sequence). The CDR3 consists of 15 residues. With V trimmed by 5 bases and J by 6 bases, 6 bases remained unmatched. The gene calls are TRBV7-7 and TRBJ2-5; the match to TRBD2 covers 13 bases. Sequencing was performed on naive CD4+ T cells sorted from blood. The subset is: CD45RA+ positively selected. The TCR sequence derives from a man aged 25-40 years in good health. The CDR3 region has the DNA TGTGCCAGCAGCCCGGGACTAGCGGGAAAAAAGACCCAGTACTTC. Encoded protein: CASSPGLAGKKTQYF.